This T cell receptor (beta chain) was recovered during a study of patients and donors after allogeneic stem cell transplantation. This CDR3 has 13 residues. Germline V gene sequence: CDR1 MNHEY, CDR2 SVGEGT. V shed 5 bases and J shed 9 bases, with 11 bases lying between them. This clonotype has just a few counts. TCRdb analysed the RT-PCR reads with MiXCR anew, one entry per CDR3 protein. There are around 200,000 distinct CDR3 sequences in the sample; roughly 38% occur only once, and under 14% lies in the top ten. Sequencing used blood, either unsorted or a sorted T cell fraction (not recorded which). V gene TRBV6-2 or TRBV6-3 combines with J gene TRBJ1-6, with unresolved D. This sequence was found in a human donor who was either an allogeneic HSCT recipient or a stem cell or donor lymphocyte infusion donor (not recorded which). It is not recorded whose cells these are; they may come from a transplant donor. The CDR3 DNA sequence: TGTGCCAGCAGTGATGACCGGAGTTCACCCCTCCACTTT. This gives the protein CASSDDRSSPLHF.